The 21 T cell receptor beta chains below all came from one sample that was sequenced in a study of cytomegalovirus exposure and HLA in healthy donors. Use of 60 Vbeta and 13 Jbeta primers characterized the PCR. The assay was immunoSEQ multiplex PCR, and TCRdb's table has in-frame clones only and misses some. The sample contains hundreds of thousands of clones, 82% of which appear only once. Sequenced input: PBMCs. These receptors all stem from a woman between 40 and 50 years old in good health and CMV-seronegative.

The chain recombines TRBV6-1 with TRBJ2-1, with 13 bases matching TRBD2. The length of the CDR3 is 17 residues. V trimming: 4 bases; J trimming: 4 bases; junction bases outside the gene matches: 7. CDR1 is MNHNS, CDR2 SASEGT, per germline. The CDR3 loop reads CASSASTSGGFYNEQFF. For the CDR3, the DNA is TGTGCCAGCAGTGCTTCGACTAGCGGGGGGTTTTACAATGAGCAGTTCTTC.

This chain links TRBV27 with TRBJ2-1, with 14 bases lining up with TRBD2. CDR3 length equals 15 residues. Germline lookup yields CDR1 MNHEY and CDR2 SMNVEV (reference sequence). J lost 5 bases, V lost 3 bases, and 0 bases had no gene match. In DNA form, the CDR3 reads TGTGCCAGCAGTTTGACTAGCGGGGGGGACAATGAGCAGTTCTTC. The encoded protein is CASSLTSGGDNEQFF.

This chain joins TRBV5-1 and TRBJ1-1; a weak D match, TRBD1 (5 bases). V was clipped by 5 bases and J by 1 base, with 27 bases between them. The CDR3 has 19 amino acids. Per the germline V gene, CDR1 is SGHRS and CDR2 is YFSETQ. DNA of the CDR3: TGCGCCAGCAGGGGTGGGCAGCTTGGAGGGGAGGGACCGAACACTGAAGCTTTCTTT. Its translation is CASRGGQLGGEGPNTEAFF.

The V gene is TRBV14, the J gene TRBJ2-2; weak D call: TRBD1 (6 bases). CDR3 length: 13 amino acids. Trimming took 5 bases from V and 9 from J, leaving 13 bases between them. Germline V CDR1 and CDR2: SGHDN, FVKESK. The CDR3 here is CASSKTGTRELFF. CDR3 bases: TGTGCCAGCAGCAAAACAGGGACCCGGGAGCTGTTTTTT.

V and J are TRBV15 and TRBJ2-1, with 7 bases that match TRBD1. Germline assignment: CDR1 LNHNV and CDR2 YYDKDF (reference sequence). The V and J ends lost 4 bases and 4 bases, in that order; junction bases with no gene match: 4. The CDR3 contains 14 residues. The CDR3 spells CATSKGTDYNEQFF. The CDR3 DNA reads TGTGCCACCAGCAAGGGGACAGATTACAATGAGCAGTTCTTC.

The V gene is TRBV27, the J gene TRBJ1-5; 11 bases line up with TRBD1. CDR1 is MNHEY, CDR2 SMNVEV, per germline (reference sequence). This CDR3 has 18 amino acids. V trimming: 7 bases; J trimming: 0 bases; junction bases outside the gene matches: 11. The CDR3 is CASTPRGTGGTSNQPQHF. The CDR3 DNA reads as TGTGCCAGCACTCCAAGGGGGACAGGGGGAACTAGCAATCAGCCCCAGCATTTT.

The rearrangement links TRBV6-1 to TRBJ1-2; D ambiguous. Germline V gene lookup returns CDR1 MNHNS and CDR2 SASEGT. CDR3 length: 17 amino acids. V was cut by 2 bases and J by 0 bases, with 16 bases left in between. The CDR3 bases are TGTGCCAGCAGTGAAACGACTCGGCGGCCAGCTAACTATGGCTACACCTTC. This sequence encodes CASSETTRRPANYGYTF.

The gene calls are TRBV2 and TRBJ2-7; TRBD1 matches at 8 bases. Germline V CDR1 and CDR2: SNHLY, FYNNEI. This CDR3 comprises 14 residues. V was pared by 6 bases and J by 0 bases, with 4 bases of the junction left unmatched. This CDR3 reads CASSAGTGSYEQYF. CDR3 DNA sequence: TGTGCCAGCAGCGCCGGGACAGGCTCCTACGAGCAGTACTTC.

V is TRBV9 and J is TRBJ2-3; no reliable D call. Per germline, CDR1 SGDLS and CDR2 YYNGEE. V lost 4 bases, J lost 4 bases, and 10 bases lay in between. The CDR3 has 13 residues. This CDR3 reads CASSISRSDTQYF. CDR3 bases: TGTGCCAGCAGCATTAGCCGGTCAGATACGCAGTATTTT.

As DNA, the CDR3 is TGTGCCAGCAGTTATGGGCTCGGAAACACCATATATTTT. It encodes CASSYGLGNTIYF. This chain uses TRBV6-5 with TRBJ1-3; D not resolved. CDR1 is MNHEY, CDR2 SVGAGI, per germline. Trimming took off 3 bases at V and 4 bases at J, with 7 bases between the two ends. The CDR3 has 13 residues.

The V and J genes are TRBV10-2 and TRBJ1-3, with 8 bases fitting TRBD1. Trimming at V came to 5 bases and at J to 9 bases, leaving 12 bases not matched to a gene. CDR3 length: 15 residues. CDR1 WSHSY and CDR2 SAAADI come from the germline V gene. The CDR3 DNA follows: TGCGCCAGCAGTCCAACCGGGACAGGAGAAGGCACCATATATTTT. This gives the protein CASSPTGTGEGTIYF.

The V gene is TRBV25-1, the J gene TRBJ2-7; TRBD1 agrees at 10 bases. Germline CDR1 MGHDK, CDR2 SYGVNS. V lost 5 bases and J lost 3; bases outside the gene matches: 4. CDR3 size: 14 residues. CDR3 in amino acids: CASSSGTGDYEQYF. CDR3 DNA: TGTGCCAGCAGTTCAGGGACAGGGGACTACGAGCAGTACTTC.

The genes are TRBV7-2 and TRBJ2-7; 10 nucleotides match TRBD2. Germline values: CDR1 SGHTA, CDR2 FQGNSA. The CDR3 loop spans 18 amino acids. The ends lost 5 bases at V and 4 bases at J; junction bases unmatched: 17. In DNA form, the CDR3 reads TGTGCCAGCAGCGTAAATTTTTTAGCGGGGGGCCGGGGGTACGAGCAGTACTTC. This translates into CASSVNFLAGGRGYEQYF.

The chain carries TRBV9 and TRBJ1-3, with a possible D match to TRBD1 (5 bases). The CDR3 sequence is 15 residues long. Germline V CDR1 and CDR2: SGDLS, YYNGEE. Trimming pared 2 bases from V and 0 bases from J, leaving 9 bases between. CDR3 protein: CASSVGPSSGNTIYF. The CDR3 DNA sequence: TGTGCCAGCAGCGTGGGGCCGAGCTCTGGAAACACCATATATTTT.

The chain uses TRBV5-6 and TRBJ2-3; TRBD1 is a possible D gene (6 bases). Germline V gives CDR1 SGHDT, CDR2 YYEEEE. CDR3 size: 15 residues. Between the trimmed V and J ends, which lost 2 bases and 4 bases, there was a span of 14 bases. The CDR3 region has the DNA TGTGCCAGCAGCTTCGGTGGCAGGGGATCAGATACGCAGTATTTT. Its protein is CASSFGGRGSDTQYF.

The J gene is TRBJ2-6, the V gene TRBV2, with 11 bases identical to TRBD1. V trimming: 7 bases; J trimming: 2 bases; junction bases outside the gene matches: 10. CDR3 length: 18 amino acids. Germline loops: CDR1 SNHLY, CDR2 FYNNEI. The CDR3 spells CASTKGGQGGPGANVLTF. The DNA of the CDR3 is TGTGCCAGCACCAAAGGGGGACAGGGGGGCCCTGGGGCCAACGTCCTGACTTTC.

DNA of the CDR3: TGTGCCAGCAGTGGCCGGACACCCTTTGATCAGCCCCAGCATTTT. As protein: CASSGRTPFDQPQHF. The J gene is TRBJ1-5, the V gene TRBV6-6, with D maybe TRBD1 (5 bases). V dropped 5 bases and J dropped 5 bases, with 16 bases sitting between them. CDR1 and CDR2 from the germline V gene are MNHNY and SVGAGI (reference sequence). The CDR3 length is 15 residues.

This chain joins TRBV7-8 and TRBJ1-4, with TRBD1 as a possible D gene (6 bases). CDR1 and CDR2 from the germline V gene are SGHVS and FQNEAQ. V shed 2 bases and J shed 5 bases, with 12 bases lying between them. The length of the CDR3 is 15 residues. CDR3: CASSLRRTANEKLFF. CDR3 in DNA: TGTGCCAGCAGCTTACGGCGGACAGCAAATGAAAAACTGTTTTTT.

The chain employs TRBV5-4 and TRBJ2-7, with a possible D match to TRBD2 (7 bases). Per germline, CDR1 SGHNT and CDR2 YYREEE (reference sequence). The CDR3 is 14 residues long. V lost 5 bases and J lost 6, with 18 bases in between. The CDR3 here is CASRNRGAGVEQYF. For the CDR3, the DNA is TGTGCCAGCAGAAACCGGGGGGCCGGGGTCGAGCAGTACTTC.

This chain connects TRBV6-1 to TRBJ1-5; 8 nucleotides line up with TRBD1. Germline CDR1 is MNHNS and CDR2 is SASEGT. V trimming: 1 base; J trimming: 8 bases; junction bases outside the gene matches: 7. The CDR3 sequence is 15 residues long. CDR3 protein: CASSEGTGKLKPQHF. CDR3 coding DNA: TGTGCCAGCAGTGAAGGGACAGGGAAACTCAAGCCCCAGCATTTT.

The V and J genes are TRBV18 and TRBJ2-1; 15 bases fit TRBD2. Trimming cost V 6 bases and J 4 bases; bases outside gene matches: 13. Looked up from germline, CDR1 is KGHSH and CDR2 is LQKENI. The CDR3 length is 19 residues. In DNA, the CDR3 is TGTGCCAGCTCTCGCCGGACTAGCGGGGGGGCCCAAGGGTACAATGAGCAGTTCTTC. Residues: CASSRRTSGGAQGYNEQFF.